What follows is one TCR beta chain and its context. Its target is not known. This entry comes from a study of cytomegalovirus exposure and HLA in healthy donors. Across the study: HLA-typed donors were the source of some 80 million unique TCRs, which an early data release held. Study-level findings and limits: There were 150 or so TCR beta chains listed as cytomegalovirus-associated.

The PCR employed 60 Vbeta primers together with 13 Jbeta primers. Libraries were prepared by immunoSEQ multiplex PCR; TCRdb keeps only in-frame clonotypes and omits some of them. The data hold more than 80,000 clones, with 75% observed a single time. The germline CDR1 and CDR2 sequences are LNHDA and SQIVND (reference sequence). Trimming took off 5 bases at V and 2 bases at J, with 13 bases between the two ends. This CDR3 is built from 16 residues. The sequenced sample was PBMCs. The sequence derives from a male donor in good health and CMV-seropositive. The rearrangement joins TRBV19 to TRBJ2-6; D is ambiguous. The CDR3 region is CASSAGSGPGANVLTF. DNA of the CDR3: TGTGCCAGTAGTGCAGGATCAGGTCCTGGGGCCAACGTCCTGACTTTC.